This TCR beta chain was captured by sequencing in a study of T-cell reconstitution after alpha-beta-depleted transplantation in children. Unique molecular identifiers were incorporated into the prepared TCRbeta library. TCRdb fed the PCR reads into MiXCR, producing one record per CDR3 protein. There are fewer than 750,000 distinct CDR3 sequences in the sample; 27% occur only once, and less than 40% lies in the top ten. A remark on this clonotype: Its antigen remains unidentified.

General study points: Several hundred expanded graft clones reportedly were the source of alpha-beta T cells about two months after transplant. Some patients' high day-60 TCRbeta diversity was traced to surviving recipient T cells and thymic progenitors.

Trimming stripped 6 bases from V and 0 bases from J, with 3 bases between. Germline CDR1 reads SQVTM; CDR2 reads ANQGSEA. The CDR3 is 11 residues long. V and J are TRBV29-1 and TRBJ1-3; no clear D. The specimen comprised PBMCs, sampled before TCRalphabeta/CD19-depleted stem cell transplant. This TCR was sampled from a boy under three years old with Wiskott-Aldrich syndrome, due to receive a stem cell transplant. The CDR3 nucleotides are TGCAGCGTGTTCTCTGGAAACACCATATATTTT. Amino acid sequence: CSVFSGNTIYF.